This T cell receptor (beta chain) was sequenced during a study of shared clonotypes between healthy human individuals. Germline V gene lookup returns CDR1 SGHNT and CDR2 YYREEE (reference sequence). V was shortened by 2 bases and J by 0 bases, with 15 bases between the two germline ends. The CDR3 contains 18 residues. Generated by immunoSEQ multiplex PCR, the TCRdb table keeps only in-frame clones and is missing some. The repertoire holds about 800,000 clones, with about 96% as singletons. Naivety among CD8 cells was defined by CD45RO negativity and positive CCR7 selection, thereby excluding terminally differentiated effector memory CD45RA+ cells.

The sample consisted of naive CD8+ T cells sorted from blood. This clonotype was obtained from a man aged 25 to 45 in good health. This sequence joins TRBV5-4 and TRBJ2-6; TRBD2 is a possible D gene (7 bases). The chain's CDR3 is CASSLQRGGFSGANVLTF. CDR3 bases: TGTGCCAGCAGCTTACAACGCGGGGGCTTCTCTGGGGCCAACGTCCTGACTTTC. Full variable domain (missing parts from reference TRBV5-4 and TRBJ2-6): ETGVTQSPTHLIKTRGQQVTLRCSSQSGHNTVSWYQQALGQGPQFIFQYYREEENGRGNFPPRFSGLQFPNYSSELNVNALELDDSALYLCASSLQRGGFSGANVLTFGAGSRLTVL.